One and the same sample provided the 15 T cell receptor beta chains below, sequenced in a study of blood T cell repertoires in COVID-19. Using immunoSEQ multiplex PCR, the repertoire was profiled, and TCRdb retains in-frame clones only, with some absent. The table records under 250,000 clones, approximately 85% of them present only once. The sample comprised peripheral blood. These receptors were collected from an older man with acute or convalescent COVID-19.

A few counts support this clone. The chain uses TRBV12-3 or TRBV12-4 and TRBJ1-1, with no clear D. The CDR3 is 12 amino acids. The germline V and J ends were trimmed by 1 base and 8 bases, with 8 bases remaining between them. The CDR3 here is CASSLDIPEAFF. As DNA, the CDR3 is TGTGCCAGCAGTTTAGACATTCCCGAAGCTTTCTTT.

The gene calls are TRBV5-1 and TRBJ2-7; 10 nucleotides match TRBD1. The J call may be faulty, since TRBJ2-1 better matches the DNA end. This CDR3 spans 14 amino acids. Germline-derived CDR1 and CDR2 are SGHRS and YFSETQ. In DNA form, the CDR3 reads TGCGCCAGCAGCGGGACAGGGGCTCGCAATGAGCAGTTCTTC. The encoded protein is CASSGTGARNEQFF.

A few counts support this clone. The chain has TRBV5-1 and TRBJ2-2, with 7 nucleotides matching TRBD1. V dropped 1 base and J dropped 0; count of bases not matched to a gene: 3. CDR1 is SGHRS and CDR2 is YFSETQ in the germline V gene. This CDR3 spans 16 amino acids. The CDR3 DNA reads TGCGCCAGCAGCTTGAGAGGGGGCGCGAACACCGGGGAGCTGTTTTTT. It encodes CASSLRGGANTGELFF. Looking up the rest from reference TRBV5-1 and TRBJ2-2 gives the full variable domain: KAGVTQTPRYLIKTRGQQVTLSCSPISGHRSVSWYQQTPGQGLQFLFEYFSETQRNKGNFPGRFSGRQFSNSRSEMNVSTLELGDSALYLCASSLRGGANTGELFFGEGSRLTVL.

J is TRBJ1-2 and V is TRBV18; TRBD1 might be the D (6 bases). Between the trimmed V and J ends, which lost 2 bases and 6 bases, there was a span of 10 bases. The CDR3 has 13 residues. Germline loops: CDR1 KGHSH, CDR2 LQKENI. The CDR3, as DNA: TGTGCCAGCTCACCAAGGGCAGGGGATGGCTACACCTTC. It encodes CASSPRAGDGYTF.

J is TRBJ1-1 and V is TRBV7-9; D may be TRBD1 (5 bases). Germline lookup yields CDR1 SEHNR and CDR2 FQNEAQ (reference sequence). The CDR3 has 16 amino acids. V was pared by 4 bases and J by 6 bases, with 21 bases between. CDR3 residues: CASSSQVSGKGAEAFF. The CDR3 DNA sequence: TGTGCCAGCAGCTCCCAGGTCTCAGGGAAAGGGGCTGAAGCTTTCTTT. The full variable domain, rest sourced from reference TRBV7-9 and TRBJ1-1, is DTGVSQNPRHKITKRGQNVTFRCDPISEHNRLYWYRQTLGQGPEFLTYFQNEAQLEKSRLLSDRFSAERPKGSFSTLEIQRTEQGDSAMYLCASSSQVSGKGAEAFFGQGTRLTVV.

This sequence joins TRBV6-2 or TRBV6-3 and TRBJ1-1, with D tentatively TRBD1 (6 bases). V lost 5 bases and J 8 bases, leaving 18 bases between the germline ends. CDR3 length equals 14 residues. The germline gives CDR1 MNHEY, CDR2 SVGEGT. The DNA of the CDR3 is TGTGCCAGCAGTCCGCAGGGACACGCTTCCGAAGCTTTCTTT. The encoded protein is CASSPQGHASEAFF.

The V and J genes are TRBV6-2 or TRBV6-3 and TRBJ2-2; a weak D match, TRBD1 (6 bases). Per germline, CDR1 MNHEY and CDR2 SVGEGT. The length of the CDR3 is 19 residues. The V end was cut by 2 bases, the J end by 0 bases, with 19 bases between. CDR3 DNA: TGTGCCAGCAGTTACGGGGGCCCCGGGGCGACAGCGAACACCGGGGAGCTGTTTTTT. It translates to CASSYGGPGATANTGELFF.

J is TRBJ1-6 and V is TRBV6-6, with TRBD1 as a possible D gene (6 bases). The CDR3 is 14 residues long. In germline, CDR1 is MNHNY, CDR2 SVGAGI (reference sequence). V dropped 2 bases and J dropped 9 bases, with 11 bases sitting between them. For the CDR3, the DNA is TGTGCCAGCAGTTACACCGACAGGCGTTCACCCCTCCACTTT. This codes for CASSYTDRRSPLHF.

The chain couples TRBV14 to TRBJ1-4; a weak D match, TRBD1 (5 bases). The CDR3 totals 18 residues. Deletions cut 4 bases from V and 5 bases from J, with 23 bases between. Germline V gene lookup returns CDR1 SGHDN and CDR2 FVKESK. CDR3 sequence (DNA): TGTGCCAGCAGCCTAATGGGCACAGGCGCCTACCAAAATGAAAAACTGTTTTTT. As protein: CASSLMGTGAYQNEKLFF.

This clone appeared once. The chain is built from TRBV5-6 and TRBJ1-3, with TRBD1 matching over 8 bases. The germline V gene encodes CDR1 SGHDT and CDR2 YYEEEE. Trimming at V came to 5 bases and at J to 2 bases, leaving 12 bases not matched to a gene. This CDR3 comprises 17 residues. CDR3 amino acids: CASSLRRTGMTGNTIYF. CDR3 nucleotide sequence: TGTGCCAGCAGTTTACGTCGGACAGGGATGACTGGAAACACCATATATTTT.

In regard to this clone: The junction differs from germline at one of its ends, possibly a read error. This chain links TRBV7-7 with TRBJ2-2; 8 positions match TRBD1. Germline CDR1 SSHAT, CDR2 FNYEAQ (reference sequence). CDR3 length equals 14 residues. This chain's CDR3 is CASSLSGGPGELFF. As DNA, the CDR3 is TGTGCTAGCAGCTTATCAGGGGGCCCCGGGGAGCTGTTTTTT.

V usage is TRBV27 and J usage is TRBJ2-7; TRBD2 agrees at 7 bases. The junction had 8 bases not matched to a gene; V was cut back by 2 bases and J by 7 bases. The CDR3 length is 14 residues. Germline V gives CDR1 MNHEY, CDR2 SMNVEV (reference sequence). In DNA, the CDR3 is TGTGCCAGCAGTTTACGAGGGAGGGCCCGAGAGCAGTACTTC. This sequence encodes CASSLRGRAREQYF.

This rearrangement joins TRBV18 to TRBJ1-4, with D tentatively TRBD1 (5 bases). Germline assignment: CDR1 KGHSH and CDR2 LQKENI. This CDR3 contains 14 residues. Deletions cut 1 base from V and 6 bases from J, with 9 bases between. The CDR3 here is CASSPRRADEKLFF. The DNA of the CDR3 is TGTGCCAGCTCACCACGCAGGGCGGATGAAAAACTGTTTTTT.

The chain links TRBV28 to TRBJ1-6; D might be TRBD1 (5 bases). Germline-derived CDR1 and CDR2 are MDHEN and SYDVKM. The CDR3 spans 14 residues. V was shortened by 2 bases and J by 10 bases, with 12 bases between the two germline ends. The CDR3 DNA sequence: TGTGCCAGCAGTTTAATCGGCAGGGCCTCACCCCTCCACTTT. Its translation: CASSLIGRASPLHF.

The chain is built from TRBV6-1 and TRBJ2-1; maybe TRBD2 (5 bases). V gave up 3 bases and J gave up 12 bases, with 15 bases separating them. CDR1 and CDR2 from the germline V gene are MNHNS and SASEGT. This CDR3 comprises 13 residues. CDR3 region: CASSDTRRGGQFF. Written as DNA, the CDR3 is TGTGCCAGCAGTGATACGAGGCGTGGAGGGCAGTTCTTC.